The clone carrying this T cell receptor (beta chain) appeared a single time. Its antigen is unknown. Trimming left V 5 bases short and J 4 bases short, with 10 bases between. The germline gives CDR1 SEHNR, CDR2 FQNEAQ (reference sequence). The CDR3 has 13 residues. The sample belongs to a study of shared clonotypes between healthy human individuals. Broader study findings: In the sorted subsets, rarefaction showed sequencing was incomplete despite large depth. Clonotype sharing across donors was expected to vary with sequencing depth.

DNA at 200 ng, 25,000 to 30,000 T cell genomes, went into sorted-subset replicate PCRs. TCRdb's copy holds only in-frame clones and misses some; the assay was immunoSEQ multiplex PCR. The sample contains a few million clones, roughly 95% of which appear only once. Sequences were obtained from naive CD4+ T cells sorted from blood. Subset denoted: CD45RA+ positively selected. The V gene is TRBV7-9, the J gene TRBJ2-3; D may be TRBD2 (6 bases). This sequence originates from a man between 18 and 29 years old in good health. The CDR3 loop is CASSQSGADTQYF. CDR3 DNA: TGTGCCAGCAGCCAGTCGGGGGCAGATACGCAGTATTTT. Full variable domain (rest looked up from reference TRBV7-9 and TRBJ2-3): DTGVSQNPRHKITKRGQNVTFRCDPISEHNRLYWYRQTLGQGPEFLTYFQNEAQLEKSRLLSDRFSAERPKGSFSTLEIQRTEQGDSAMYLCASSQSGADTQYFGPGTRLTVL.